The 23 T cell receptor beta chains presented below share a single source sample, sequenced in a study of OX40 agonist ivuxolimab in advanced cancers. Libraries were constructed by the immunoSEQ multiplex PCR assay. In its TCRdb copy, this immuneACCESS table keeps in-frame sequences only and misses some clones. Where compared with another copy, unresolved V genes explain less than half of these, and the others have no known cause. The sample table contains 75,000 to 95,000 clones; only one count was recorded for more than 75% of them. 4.5% to 5.5% of the sample is held by the ten biggest clonotypes. Source: CD4+ or CD8+ T cells sorted from blood, taken in a trial of the OX40 agonist ivuxolimab. The receptor source for this set is an adult with an advanced solid tumor such as melanoma, head and neck, liver or kidney cancer.

This chain connects TRBV10-3 to TRBJ2-3; D gene ambiguous. The germline V gene has CDR1 ENHRY and CDR2 SYGVKD. V lost 4 bases and J lost 3, with 14 bases in between. This CDR3 contains 15 residues. In nucleotides, the CDR3 is TGTGCCATCAGTGCGACGGATGCGTTTACAGATACGCAGTATTTT. It yields the protein CAISATDAFTDTQYF.

The rearrangement uses TRBV6-5 and TRBJ1-2; 7 bases align to TRBD1. Germline trimming cut 6 bases from V and 8 bases from J; bases unmatched to any gene: 12. There are 14 residues in the CDR3. Germline values: CDR1 MNHEY, CDR2 SVGAGI. CDR3 nucleotides: TGTGCCAGCAGGGGGACAGTTAGAAGTTGGGGCTACACCTTC. This encodes CASRGTVRSWGYTF.

The rearrangement links TRBV27 to TRBJ2-2, with D possibly TRBD1 on 7 matching bases. The CDR3 extends over 16 amino acids. Trimming took off 4 bases at V and 6 bases at J, with 18 bases between the two ends. CDR1 and CDR2 from the germline V gene are MNHEY and SMNVEV (reference sequence). The CDR3 here is CASSSQGGGRAGELFF. In nucleotides, the CDR3 is TGTGCCAGCAGTTCCCAAGGAGGGGGCAGGGCCGGGGAGCTGTTTTTT.

V gene TRBV19 combines with J gene TRBJ2-5; 8 positions agree with TRBD1. Germline V gene lookup returns CDR1 LNHDA and CDR2 SQIVND (reference sequence). The V gene end was trimmed by 5 bases and the J gene end by 5 bases; junction bases not matched to a gene: 4. The length of the CDR3 is 13 residues. This chain's CDR3 is CASSRDRPETQYF. DNA of the CDR3: TGTGCCAGTAGTCGGGACAGGCCGGAGACCCAGTACTTC. The entire variable domain, with the rest obtained from reference TRBV19 and TRBJ2-5, is as follows: DGGITQSPKYLFRKEGQNVTLSCEQNLNHDAMYWYRQDPGQGLRLIYYSQIVNDFQKGDIAEGYSVSREKKESFPLTVTSAQKNPTAFYLCASSRDRPETQYFGPGTRLLVL.

V usage is TRBV11-3 and J usage is TRBJ2-1, with D possibly TRBD2 on 6 matching bases. V lost 0 bases, J lost 0 bases, and 12 bases lay in between. Germline V gene lookup returns CDR1 SGHNT and CDR2 YENEEA. The CDR3 is 17 amino acids. In nucleotides, the CDR3 is TGTGCCAGCAGCTTAGAGTCTAGCGATAGCTCCTACAATGAGCAGTTCTTC. Protein: CASSLESSDSSYNEQFF.

This clone was counted only a few times. This chain joins TRBV5-4 and TRBJ1-1; 7 nucleotides line up with TRBD1. The CDR3 length is 16 residues. Germline V gives CDR1 SGHNT, CDR2 YYREEE (reference sequence). V lost 1 base to trimming and J lost 0 bases; unmatched junction nucleotides: 6. As DNA, the CDR3 is TGTGCCAGCAGCTTGTCAGGGGGGACCCTGAACACTGAAGCTTTCTTT. Its translation: CASSLSGGTLNTEAFF.

The chain is built from TRBV28 and TRBJ2-7; 9 bases are a match to TRBD1. The CDR3 contains 13 residues. The V gene's germline CDR1 is MDHEN and CDR2 SYDVKM. J was trimmed by 6 bases and V by 7 bases; bases with no gene match: 7. This CDR3 is CASIGTGYVEQYF. The CDR3 coding sequence is TGTGCCAGCATAGGGACAGGGTATGTCGAGCAGTACTTC.

The chain is built from TRBV7-8 and TRBJ2-7; no definite D call. Germline V gives CDR1 SGHVS, CDR2 FQNEAQ. The CDR3 length is 15 residues. Trimming cost V 1 base and J 2 bases, with 12 bases left between them. The CDR3 sequence: CASSLDRLGTYEQYF. DNA of the CDR3: TGTGCCAGCAGCTTAGATAGGCTGGGGACCTACGAGCAGTACTTC.

The chain joins TRBV19 to TRBJ2-2, with D possibly TRBD1 on 5 matching bases. V gave up 5 bases and J gave up 6 bases, with 13 bases separating them. This CDR3 contains 14 residues. Germline CDR1 is LNHDA and CDR2 is SQIVND (reference sequence). The CDR3 reads CASSQGNNAGELFF. The CDR3 DNA reads as TGTGCCAGTAGTCAGGGTAATAACGCCGGGGAGCTGTTTTTT.

This clone is a singleton in its sample. V and J are TRBV27 and TRBJ1-5; the D gene is possibly TRBD1 (5 bases). V lost 5 bases to trimming and J lost 7 bases, with 18 bases between them. This CDR3 has 15 residues. Germline values: CDR1 MNHEY, CDR2 SMNVEV (reference sequence). The CDR3 DNA is TGTGCCAGCAGTCCTCTTAACAGGTTGAGGCAGCCCCAGCATTTT. Amino acids: CASSPLNRLRQPQHF.

This clone appeared a single time. J is TRBJ2-3 and V is TRBV30, with 10 bases aligning to TRBD2. The CDR3 is made up of 15 amino acids. Trimming cost V 4 bases and J 11 bases; bases outside gene matches: 15. Germline lookup yields CDR1 GTSNPN and CDR2 SVGIG (reference sequence). The DNA for the CDR3 is TGTGCCTGGAACTTGGGAGCGGGAGGGACGTTAAAGCAGTATTTT. This codes for CAWNLGAGGTLKQYF.

The J gene is TRBJ2-7, the V gene TRBV6-6; a possible D gene is TRBD1 (6 bases). Germline CDR1 reads MNHNY; CDR2 reads SVGAGI (reference sequence). Trimming left V 6 bases short and J 3 bases short, with 12 bases between. This CDR3 is 13 amino acids long. The CDR3, as DNA: TGTGCCAGCAGCCACAGGGAAGGCTACGAGCAGTACTTC. Translating it yields CASSHREGYEQYF.

This rearrangement joins TRBV7-2 to TRBJ2-1; 13 bases line up with TRBD2. Germline V gives CDR1 SGHTA, CDR2 FQGNSA. The CDR3 consists of 17 residues. V shed 1 base, J shed 5 bases, and the junction held 5 bases outside the gene matches. CDR3 loop: CASSLDGTSGTHNEQFF. The CDR3 coding sequence is TGTGCCAGCAGCTTAGATGGGACTAGCGGGACCCACAATGAGCAGTTCTTC.

The chain joins TRBV6-6 to TRBJ1-1, with 7 bases fitting TRBD1. The CDR3 consists of 13 residues. Germline trimming cut 6 bases from V and 10 bases from J; bases unmatched to any gene: 11. Germline CDR1 is MNHNY and CDR2 is SVGAGI (reference sequence). The CDR3 DNA is TGTGCCAGCAGGACAACAGGGGTGCAAGGAGCTTTCTTT. Translation gives CASRTTGVQGAFF.

The rearrangement joins TRBV27 to TRBJ1-1; D unresolved. Between the trimmed V and J ends, which lost 3 bases and 0 bases, there was a span of 8 bases. The CDR3 runs 14 residues. From germline, CDR1 is MNHEY and CDR2 SMNVEV (reference sequence). CDR3 nucleotides: TGTGCCAGCAGTTTGGGGATTATGAACACTGAAGCTTTCTTT. As protein: CASSLGIMNTEAFF.

The rearrangement links TRBV6-1 to TRBJ2-2; D ambiguous. Trimming shortened V by 6 bases and J by 6 bases, and 5 bases separated the two germline ends. The germline gives CDR1 MNHNS, CDR2 SASEGT. The length of the CDR3 is 11 residues. The CDR3 loop is CASSRAGELFF. In nucleotides, the CDR3 is TGTGCCAGCAGCCGCGCCGGGGAGCTGTTTTTT.

J is TRBJ2-3 and V is TRBV5-4, with D unclear. Per germline, CDR1 SGHNT and CDR2 YYREEE (reference sequence). The length of the CDR3 is 15 residues. V was clipped by 0 bases and J by 4 bases, with 12 bases between them. The CDR3 nucleotides read TGTGCCAGCAGCTTGGAGGCGGCTTACGCAGATACGCAGTATTTT. The encoded protein is CASSLEAAYADTQYF.

This rearrangement joins TRBV19 to TRBJ2-2, with 9 bases fitting TRBD1. The CDR3 has 16 residues. V was clipped by 3 bases and J by 6 bases; unmatched bases: 8. Per germline, CDR1 LNHDA and CDR2 SQIVND (reference sequence). The CDR3 sequence: CASSIIMGQGPGELFF. As DNA, the CDR3 is TGTGCCAGTAGTATTATAATGGGACAGGGCCCCGGGGAGCTGTTTTTT.

This clone was observed a handful of times. The gene calls are TRBV5-6 and TRBJ1-1; the D is unclear. V shed 0 bases and J shed 4 bases, with 10 bases lying between them. Germline assignment: CDR1 SGHDT and CDR2 YYEEEE. This CDR3 comprises 14 residues. The CDR3 DNA reads TGTGCCAGCAGCTTGGAACGACTGATCACTGAAGCTTTCTTT. It translates to CASSLERLITEAFF. The complete variable domain, with remaining parts taken from reference TRBV5-6 and TRBJ1-1, reads DAGVTQSPTHLIKTRGQQVTLRCSPKSGHDTVSWYQQALGQGPQFIFQYYEEEERQRGNFPDRFSGHQFPNYSSELNVNALLLGDSALYLCASSLERLITEAFFGQGTRLTVV.

The chain joins TRBV15 to TRBJ1-4; no definite D call. The germline V gene encodes CDR1 LNHNV and CDR2 YYDKDF (reference sequence). This CDR3 is built from 14 residues. The ends were cut back, 8 bases at V and 0 bases at J, with 10 bases in the middle. The CDR3 sequence: CATQARTTNEKLFF. DNA for the CDR3: TGTGCCACCCAGGCCAGAACAACTAATGAAAAACTGTTTTTT.

The sample holds one count of this clone. The V call is TRBV7-3, the J call TRBJ2-2; possibly TRBD1 or TRBD2 for D (5 bases each). The CDR3 extends over 16 amino acids. V dropped 3 bases and J dropped 2 bases, with 13 bases sitting between them. In germline, CDR1 is SGHTA, CDR2 FQGTGA. Here the CDR3 reads CASSFSSRTNTGELFF. In DNA, the CDR3 is TGTGCCAGCAGCTTTTCTAGCAGGACAAACACCGGGGAGCTGTTTTTT.

This chain joins TRBV11-3 and TRBJ2-1, with D possibly called TRBD1 or TRBD2 (5 bases each). The CDR3 spans 15 residues. Germline V gives CDR1 SGHNT, CDR2 YENEEA. The germline V and J ends were trimmed by 3 bases and 2 bases, with 11 bases remaining between them. In DNA form, the CDR3 reads TGTGCCAGCAGCTTGGGGACGGTTACCTACAATGAGCAGTTCTTC. As protein: CASSLGTVTYNEQFF. Full variable domain (remainder filled in from reference TRBV11-3 and TRBJ2-1): EAGVVQSPRYKIIEKKQPVAFWCNPISGHNTLYWYLQNLGQGPELLIRYENEEAVDDSQLPKDRFSAERLKGVDSTLKIQPAELGDSAVYLCASSLGTVTYNEQFFGPGTRLTVL.

The CDR3 coding sequence is TGTGCCAGCAGAAAAAGCCCCATCCAGGGGAGAGACAGAGCTAACTATGGCTACACCTTC. Protein: CASRKSPIQGRDRANYGYTF. The rearrangement uses TRBV7-8 and TRBJ1-2, with a possible D match to TRBD1 (6 bases). The CDR3 covers 20 residues. V lost 6 bases and J lost 0, with 29 bases in between. Germline CDR1 SGHVS, CDR2 FQNEAQ.